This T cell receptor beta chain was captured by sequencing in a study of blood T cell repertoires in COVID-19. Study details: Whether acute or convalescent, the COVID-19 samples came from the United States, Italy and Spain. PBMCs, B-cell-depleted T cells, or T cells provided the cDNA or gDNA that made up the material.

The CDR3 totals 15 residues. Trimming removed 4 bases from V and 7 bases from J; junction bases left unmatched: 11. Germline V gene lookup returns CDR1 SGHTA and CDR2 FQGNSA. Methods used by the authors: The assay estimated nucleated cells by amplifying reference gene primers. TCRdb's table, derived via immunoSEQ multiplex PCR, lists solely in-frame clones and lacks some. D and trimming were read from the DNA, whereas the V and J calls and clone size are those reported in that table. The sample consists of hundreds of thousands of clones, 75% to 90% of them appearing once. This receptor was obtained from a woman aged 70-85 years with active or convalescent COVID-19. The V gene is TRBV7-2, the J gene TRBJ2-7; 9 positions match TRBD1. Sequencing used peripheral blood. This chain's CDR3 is CASSSMGQGLGEQYF. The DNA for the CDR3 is TGTGCCAGCAGCTCAATGGGACAGGGATTGGGAGAGCAGTACTTC.